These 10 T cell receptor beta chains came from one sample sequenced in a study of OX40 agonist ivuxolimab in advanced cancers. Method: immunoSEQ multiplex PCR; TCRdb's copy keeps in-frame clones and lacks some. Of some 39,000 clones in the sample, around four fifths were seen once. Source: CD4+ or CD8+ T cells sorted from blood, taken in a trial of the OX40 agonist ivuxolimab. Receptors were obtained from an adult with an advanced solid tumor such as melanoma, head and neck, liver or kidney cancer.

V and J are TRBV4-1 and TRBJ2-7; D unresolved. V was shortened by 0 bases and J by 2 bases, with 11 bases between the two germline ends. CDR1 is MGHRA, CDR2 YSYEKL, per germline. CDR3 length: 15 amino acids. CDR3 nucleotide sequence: TGCGCCAGCAGCCAAGAGGCCAGGTCCACCTACGAGCAGTACTTC. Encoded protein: CASSQEARSTYEQYF.

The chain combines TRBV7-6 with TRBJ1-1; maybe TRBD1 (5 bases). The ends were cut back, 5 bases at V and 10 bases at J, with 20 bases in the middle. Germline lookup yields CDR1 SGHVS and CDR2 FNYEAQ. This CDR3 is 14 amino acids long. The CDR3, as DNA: TGTGCCAGCAGCCCCTCCGGGACTCAAGGCAGAGCTTTCTTT. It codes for CASSPSGTQGRAFF. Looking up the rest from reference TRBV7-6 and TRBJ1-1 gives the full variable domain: GAGVSQSPRYKVTKRGQDVALRCDPISGHVSLYWYRQALGQGPEFLTYFNYEAQQDKSGLPNDRFSAERPEGSISTLTIQRTEQRDSAMYRCASSPSGTQGRAFFGQGTRLTVV.

CDR3 protein: CAISFDRGGFEQYF. The CDR3 nucleotides read TGTGCCATCAGTTTCGACAGGGGAGGTTTCGAGCAGTACTTC. The chain has TRBV10-3 and TRBJ2-7, with 8 bases fitting TRBD1. This CDR3 has 14 residues. The junction had 9 bases not matched to a gene; V was cut back by 5 bases and J by 6 bases. Germline V gene sequence: CDR1 ENHRY, CDR2 SYGVKD.

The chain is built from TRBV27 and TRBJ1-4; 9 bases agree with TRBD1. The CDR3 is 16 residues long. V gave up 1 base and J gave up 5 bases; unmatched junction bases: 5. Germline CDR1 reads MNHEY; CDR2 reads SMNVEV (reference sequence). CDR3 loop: CASSLFRQGENEKLFF. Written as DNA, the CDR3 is TGTGCCAGCAGTTTATTCAGACAGGGGGAGAATGAAAAACTGTTTTTT.

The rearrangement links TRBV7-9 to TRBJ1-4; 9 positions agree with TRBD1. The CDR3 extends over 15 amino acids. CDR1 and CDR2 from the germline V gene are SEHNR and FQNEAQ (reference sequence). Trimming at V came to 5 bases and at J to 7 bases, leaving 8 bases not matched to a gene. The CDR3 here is CASSLTGTGIEKLFF. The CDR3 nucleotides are TGTGCCAGCAGCCTAACCGGGACAGGGATTGAAAAACTGTTTTTT.

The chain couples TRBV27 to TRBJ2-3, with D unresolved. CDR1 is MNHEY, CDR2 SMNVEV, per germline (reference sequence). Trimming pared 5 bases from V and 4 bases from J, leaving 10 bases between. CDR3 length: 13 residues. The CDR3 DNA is TGTGCCAGCAGTCCCAGGCTCCCAGATACGCAGTATTTT. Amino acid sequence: CASSPRLPDTQYF.

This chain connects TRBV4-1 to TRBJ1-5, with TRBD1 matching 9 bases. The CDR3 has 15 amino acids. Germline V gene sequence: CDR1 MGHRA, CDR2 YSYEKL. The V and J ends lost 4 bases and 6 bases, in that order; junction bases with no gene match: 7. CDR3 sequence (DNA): TGCGCCAGCAGCCTCGGACAGGGGAATGCTCAGCCCCAGCATTTT. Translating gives CASSLGQGNAQPQHF.

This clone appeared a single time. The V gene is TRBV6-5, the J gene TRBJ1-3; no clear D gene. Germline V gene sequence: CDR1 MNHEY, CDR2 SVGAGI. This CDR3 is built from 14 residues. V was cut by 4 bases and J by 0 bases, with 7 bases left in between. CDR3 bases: TGTGCCAGCAGTTCCCCAGGCTCTGGAAACACCATATATTTT. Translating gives CASSSPGSGNTIYF.

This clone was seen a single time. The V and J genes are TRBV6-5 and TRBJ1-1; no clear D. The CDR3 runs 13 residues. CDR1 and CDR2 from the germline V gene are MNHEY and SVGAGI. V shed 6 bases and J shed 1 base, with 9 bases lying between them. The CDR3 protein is CASSPTQNTEAFF. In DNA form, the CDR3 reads TGTGCCAGCAGCCCAACACAGAACACTGAAGCTTTCTTT.

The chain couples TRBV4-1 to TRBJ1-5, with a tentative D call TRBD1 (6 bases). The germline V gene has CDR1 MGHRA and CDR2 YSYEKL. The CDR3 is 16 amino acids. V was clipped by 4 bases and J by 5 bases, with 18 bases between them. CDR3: CASSLTWTVVDQPQHF. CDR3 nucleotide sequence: TGCGCCAGCAGCCTTACTTGGACAGTAGTTGATCAGCCCCAGCATTTT.